This entry is about one T cell receptor beta chain. Its antigen is currently unknown. The data originate from a study of cytomegalovirus exposure and HLA in healthy donors. Across the whole study: As an earlier analysis found, about 179 million T cells yielded over 95 million unique TCR beta sequences.

Sampled while nominally healthy, donors likely had unrecorded immune exposures. The study's findings and limits: Judged likely to be a sequencing artifact was a cluster of highly shared sequence variants.

The PCR ran on 60 Vbeta and 13 Jbeta primers. The data were produced by immunoSEQ multiplex PCR, yet TCRdb's version contains in-frame clones alone and is incomplete. The sample records 100,000 to 150,000 clones, roughly three quarters being singletons. The source of this sequence is a man younger than 45 in good health and CMV-seropositive. Sequenced: PBMCs.

CDR3 region: CASSLPTTSGSREQYF. CDR3 nucleotides: TGTGCCAGCAGCTTACCTACGACTAGCGGGAGTCGCGAGCAGTACTTC. J is TRBJ2-7 and V is TRBV7-8, with 12 bases lining up with TRBD2. V lost 2 bases and J lost 6; bases outside the gene matches: 8. Per the germline V gene, CDR1 is SGHVS and CDR2 is FQNEAQ. The CDR3 sequence is 16 residues long.